Listed here are 3 T cell receptor beta chains from one sample, sequenced in a study of blood T cell repertoires in COVID-19. The repertoire was sequenced with immunoSEQ multiplex PCR; TCRdb's copy has only in-frame clones and lacks some. The sample carries 200,000 to 250,000 clones, around 84% recorded once. The sequenced sample was peripheral blood. The receptors shown here come from an elderly man with acute or convalescent COVID-19.

In DNA, the CDR3 is TGTGCCAGCAGCTTCCTTGGGGGGAGCGCACCAGAGACCCAGTACTTC. Encoded protein: CASSFLGGSAPETQYF. The V and J genes are TRBV11-3 and TRBJ2-5; D is perhaps TRBD2 (6 bases). The CDR3 is 16 residues long. The V gene lost 3 bases and the J gene lost 4 bases, with 18 bases spanning the gap. Germline-derived CDR1 and CDR2 are SGHNT and YENEEA.

The chain joins TRBV19 to TRBJ1-5; weak D call: TRBD1 (6 bases). This CDR3 is 17 amino acids long. With 1 base removed from V and 0 bases from J, the gap between germline ends came to 13 bases. Germline V CDR1 and CDR2: LNHDA, SQIVND (reference sequence). CDR3 nucleotide sequence: TGTGCCAGTAGTATAGGAACAGGGACATATAGCAATCAGCCCCAGCATTTT. It translates to CASSIGTGTYSNQPQHF.

This clone was seen a handful of times. V gene TRBV6-4 combines with J gene TRBJ2-2; a possible D gene is TRBD2 (5 bases). In germline, CDR1 is MRHNA, CDR2 SNTAGT. The CDR3 length is 14 residues. V was trimmed by 0 bases and J by 5 bases, leaving 7 bases between them. The CDR3 sequence is CASSDSGLTGELFF. DNA for the CDR3: TGTGCCAGCAGTGACTCTGGACTTACCGGGGAGCTGTTTTTT.